This is a list of T cell receptor beta chains from one sample in a study of technical replicates of blood from several donors. Using immunoSEQ multiplex PCR, the repertoire was profiled, and TCRdb retains in-frame clones only, with some absent. Among about 75,000 clones listed, around 91% were seen once. The sample was T cells isolated from PBMCs. The origin of the receptors is a human donor in good health. Some clones in this sample may be carry-over from other donors' samples. Each CDR3 is given with its conserved first and last residue. A D gene is named only where the DNA matches it firmly. Clone size is not always given. Where it is, it says once, few, many or a class for expanded clones.

TRBD2	TRBV6-5	TRBJ2-7	.	CASSHSSSGGYEQYF	TGTGCCAGCAGCCACTCGTCGAGCGGGGGATACGAGCAGTACTTC
.	TRBV12-5	TRBJ1-2	once	CASGMWGGGHYGYTF	TGTGCTAGTGGGATGTGGGGGGGCGGTCACTATGGCTACACCTTC
.	TRBV29-1	TRBJ2-6	once	CSVEVQPQGYYGANVLTF	TGCAGCGTTGAAGTTCAACCACAGGGATATTATGGGGCCAACGTCCTGACTTTC
.	TRBV5-1	TRBJ1-4	.	CASSLARVDEKLFF	TGCGCCAGCAGCTTGGCCAGGGTTGACGAAAAACTGTTTTTT
TRBD1	TRBV10-3	TRBJ2-1	.	CATKGGTGQSNEQFF	TGTGCCACTAAGGGCGGGACAGGGCAATCCAATGAGCAGTTCTTC
.	TRBV19	TRBJ1-2	.	CASSGTTETEVGYTF	TGTGCCAGTAGTGGAACGACGGAAACAGAAGTAGGCTACACCTTC
TRBD2	TRBV19	TRBJ2-3	.	CASSIGESELAVLSTDTQYF	TGTGCCAGTAGTATTGGGGAGTCCGAGCTAGCGGTTCTTAGCACAGATACGCAGTATTTT
.	TRBV25-1	TRBJ1-6	few	CASSEPSQVPLHF	TGTGCCAGCAGTGAACCCTCTCAGGTACCCCTCCACTTT
.	TRBV30	TRBJ1-1	.	CAWGGMGVNTEAFF	TGTGCCTGGGGGGGGATGGGGGTGAACACTGAAGCTTTCTTT
.	TRBV11-2	TRBJ1-1	.	CASSFRGGTEAFF	TGTGCCAGCAGCTTCCGGGGGGGAACTGAAGCTTTCTTT